These 12 T cell receptor beta chains were all obtained from the same sample, sequenced in a study of radiotherapy plus CTLA-4 blockade in lung cancer. Assay used: immunoSEQ multiplex PCR; TCRdb lists only in-frame clones, some missing. The sample carries around 71,000 clones, 65% to 85% recorded once. The sequencing here drew on peripheral blood, taken from a patient treated with radiotherapy plus ipilimumab. These receptors all stem from a human donor with non-small cell lung cancer whose response to radiotherapy plus ipilimumab could not be evaluated. Some clones in this sample may be carry-over from other donors' samples.

The J gene is TRBJ1-5, the V gene TRBV30; 7 positions agree with TRBD1. Germline V CDR1 and CDR2: GTSNPN, SVGIG (reference sequence). The length of the CDR3 is 15 residues. Germline trimming cut 0 bases from V and 4 bases from J; bases unmatched to any gene: 6. The CDR3 reads CAWSVNGQANQPQHF. In DNA form, the CDR3 reads TGTGCCTGGAGTGTAAACGGACAGGCAAATCAGCCCCAGCATTTT. Filled out from reference TRBV30 and TRBJ1-5, the complete variable domain reads SQTIHQWPATLVQPVGSPLSLECTVEGTSNPNLYWYRQAAGRGLQLLFYSVGIGQISSEVPQNLSASRPQDRQFILSSKKLLLSDSGFYLCAWSVNGQANQPQHFGDGTRLSIL.

This rearrangement joins TRBV18 to TRBJ1-1; D possibly corresponds to TRBD1 (5 bases). There are 14 residues in the CDR3. V was cut by 3 bases and J by 3 bases, with 11 bases left in between. Germline values: CDR1 KGHSH, CDR2 LQKENI. As DNA, the CDR3 is TGTGCCAGCTCACCCCAGGGTGGAGACACTGAAGCTTTCTTT. It specifies CASSPQGGDTEAFF.

The rearrangement links TRBV28 to TRBJ2-5; 8 nucleotides match TRBD2. V was pared by 6 bases and J by 5 bases, with 11 bases of the junction left unmatched. The germline V gene encodes CDR1 MDHEN and CDR2 SYDVKM. CDR3 size: 15 residues. CDR3 DNA: TGTGCCAGCAGCCCCCCTCTGACTAGCGTGGAGACCCAGTACTTC. This encodes CASSPPLTSVETQYF.

This clone was observed once. The rearrangement joins TRBV9 to TRBJ1-4; 10 positions match TRBD1. The V and J ends lost 3 bases and 5 bases, in that order; junction bases with no gene match: 4. The germline V gene has CDR1 SGDLS and CDR2 YYNGEE. This CDR3 has 15 residues. In DNA, the CDR3 is TGTGCCAGCAGCGCCATGGGACAGGGGAATGAAAAACTGTTTTTT. Protein sequence: CASSAMGQGNEKLFF.

In its sample, this clone was seen once. The rearrangement uses TRBV11-3 and TRBJ2-1; TRBD2 aligns across 15 bases. Germline trimming cut 4 bases from V and 7 bases from J; bases unmatched to any gene: 2. The V gene's germline CDR1 is SGHNT and CDR2 YENEEA. The CDR3 is 15 residues long. CDR3 amino acids: CASSSGLAGGNEQFF. DNA for the CDR3: TGTGCCAGCAGCTCGGGACTAGCGGGGGGAAATGAGCAGTTCTTC.

The V and J genes are TRBV19 and TRBJ1-4; 9 nucleotides line up with TRBD1. Germline V gives CDR1 LNHDA, CDR2 SQIVND (reference sequence). J was trimmed by 3 bases and V by 1 base; bases with no gene match: 3. The length of the CDR3 is 16 residues. CDR3 loop: CASSIGTGAANEKLFF. Here the CDR3 DNA reads TGTGCCAGTAGTATAGGGACAGGGGCTGCTAATGAAAAACTGTTTTTT. The whole variable domain, filled in from reference TRBV19 and TRBJ1-4, reads DGGITQSPKYLFRKEGQNVTLSCEQNLNHDAMYWYRQDPGQGLRLIYYSQIVNDFQKGDIAEGYSVSREKKESFPLTVTSAQKNPTAFYLCASSIGTGAANEKLFFGSGTQLSVL.

This clone was found a few times. The chain employs TRBV5-1 and TRBJ2-3; no clear D gene. This CDR3 is 13 amino acids long. The germline V gene has CDR1 SGHRS and CDR2 YFSETQ. Trimming removed 2 bases at V and 2 bases at J, with 6 bases between. CDR3: CASSLDFTDTQYF. DNA of the CDR3: TGCGCCAGCAGCTTAGACTTCACAGATACGCAGTATTTT.

This clone occurred a few times. The CDR3 DNA is TGTGCCAGCAGACAGGGTGGCGAAAAACTGTTTTTT. Translated: CASRQGGEKLFF. The chain couples TRBV28 to TRBJ1-4, with D possibly TRBD1 on 6 matching bases. Per germline, CDR1 MDHEN and CDR2 SYDVKM. Trimming pared 6 bases from V and 8 bases from J, leaving 10 bases between. The CDR3 is 12 amino acids.

In this sample, this clone turned up a few times. The V gene is TRBV5-1, the J gene TRBJ1-1; D might be TRBD1 (5 bases). The CDR3 runs 16 residues. The ends were cut back, 2 bases at V and 3 bases at J, with 17 bases in the middle. Germline loops: CDR1 SGHRS, CDR2 YFSETQ. The CDR3 DNA follows: TGCGCCAGCAGCTTTGATCAGGGCGAAATTGACACTGAAGCTTTCTTT. Residues: CASSFDQGEIDTEAFF.

J is TRBJ2-2 and V is TRBV11-2; D unresolved. CDR1 SGHAT and CDR2 FQNNGV come from the germline V gene. CDR3 length equals 15 residues. Deletions cut 5 bases from V and 0 bases from J, with 10 bases between. The CDR3 coding sequence is TGTGCCAGCAGCCTTAGTCTGGCGAACACCGGGGAGCTGTTTTTT. Translation: CASSLSLANTGELFF.

J is TRBJ2-7 and V is TRBV5-6; D might be TRBD2 (6 bases). This CDR3 is built from 15 residues. Germline V CDR1 and CDR2: SGHDT, YYEEEE. The V gene lost 4 bases and the J gene lost 1 base, with 15 bases spanning the gap. CDR3 DNA: TGTGCCAGCAGCCCTGCATTCGGGGGATCCTACGAGCAGTACTTC. Protein: CASSPAFGGSYEQYF.

This chain connects TRBV4-2 to TRBJ1-2; TRBD1 agrees at 8 bases. The CDR3 sequence is 14 residues long. V lost 4 bases to trimming and J lost 8 bases; unmatched junction nucleotides: 9. CDR1 and CDR2 (germline): LGHNA, YNFKEQ. The chain's CDR3 is CASSLPGGAGGYTF. As DNA, the CDR3 is TGTGCCAGCAGCCTTCCAGGGGGCGCGGGAGGCTACACCTTC.